These 18 T cell receptor beta chains came from one sample sequenced in a study of human thymus T cells. Profiled with immunoSEQ multiplex PCR; TCRdb holds only in-frame clones, not every one. The table shows about 120,000 clones, with around 94% occurring only once. The thymus was resected at corrective cardiac surgery. What was sequenced was thymus tissue. These receptors originate from a boy in the first two years of life with a congenital heart defect but otherwise immunologically healthy.

In regard to this clone: The junction and the germline gene differ at one end; a read error may be behind it. The V call is TRBV7-7, the J call TRBJ2-1; D is tentatively TRBD1 or TRBD2 (5 bases each). Germline V gene data show CDR1 as SSHAT and CDR2 as FNYEAQ (reference sequence). The CDR3 covers 14 residues. CDR3 region: CASSLGVRGHEQFF. CDR3 nucleotides: TGTGCTAGCAGCTTAGGGGTACGGGGCCATGAGCAGTTCTTC.

This clone was detected only once. The chain joins TRBV28 to TRBJ2-7; D call uncertain. CDR3 size: 15 residues. CDR1 and CDR2 (germline): MDHEN, SYDVKM. The V and J ends lost 1 base and 0 bases respectively, with 10 bases between them. The CDR3 reads CASSLSAVSSYEQYF. The CDR3 coding sequence is TGTGCCAGCAGTTTATCGGCGGTTAGCTCCTACGAGCAGTACTTC. The full variable domain, in which reference TRBV28 and TRBJ2-7 provide the parts outside the CDR3, is DVKVTQSSRYLVKRTGEKVFLECVQDMDHENMFWYRQDPGLGLRLIYFSYDVKMKEKGDIPEGYSVSREKKERFSLILESASTNQTSMYLCASSLSAVSSYEQYFGPGTRLTVT.

The rearrangement uses TRBV9 and TRBJ2-1, with 10 bases matching TRBD2. The V gene end was trimmed by 4 bases and the J gene end by 2 bases; junction bases not matched to a gene: 6. CDR3 length equals 16 residues. From germline, CDR1 is SGDLS and CDR2 YYNGEE. CDR3 loop: CASSPHSGGTYNEQFF. The CDR3 DNA is TGTGCCAGCAGCCCTCATAGCGGGGGGACCTACAATGAGCAGTTCTTC.

V is TRBV7-9 and J is TRBJ2-2; D is possibly TRBD1 (6 bases). Germline assignment: CDR1 SEHNR and CDR2 FQNEAQ (reference sequence). The germline V and J ends were trimmed by 4 bases and 1 base, with 10 bases remaining between them. The CDR3 covers 15 residues. The CDR3, as DNA: TGTGCCAGCAGCTCCCTCAGGGGGAACACCGGGGAGCTGTTTTTT. Its translation: CASSSLRGNTGELFF.

The rearrangement joins TRBV5-1 to TRBJ2-5; 9 positions match TRBD1. Germline trimming cut 3 bases from V and 0 bases from J; bases unmatched to any gene: 15. Germline V CDR1 and CDR2: SGHRS, YFSETQ. This CDR3 contains 19 residues. The CDR3 DNA sequence: TGCGCCAGCAGCTCCCCCGGGACAGGGATGGGGCGCGACCAAGAGACCCAGTACTTC. It specifies CASSSPGTGMGRDQETQYF.

The chain is built from TRBV28 and TRBJ1-1; D might be TRBD1 (5 bases). Germline assignment: CDR1 MDHEN and CDR2 SYDVKM. The V end was cut by 6 bases, the J end by 0 bases, with 11 bases between. This CDR3 is built from 14 residues. The CDR3: CASRAGTVNTEAFF. For the CDR3, the DNA is TGTGCCAGCAGGGCCGGGACGGTGAACACTGAAGCTTTCTTT.

V is TRBV28 and J is TRBJ2-5; D is possibly TRBD1 or TRBD2 (5 bases each). Germline CDR1 and CDR2: MDHEN and SYDVKM. Trimming pared 5 bases from V and 5 bases from J, leaving 30 bases between. There are 19 residues in the CDR3. CDR3 amino acids: CASSPTRYPGRDRRETQYF. CDR3 in DNA: TGTGCCAGCAGTCCAACACGTTACCCAGGACGGGACCGGCGGGAGACCCAGTACTTC.

The V call is TRBV28, the J call TRBJ2-2, with 11 bases lining up with TRBD1. With V trimmed by 2 bases and J by 4 bases, 9 bases remained unmatched. The CDR3 totals 18 residues. CDR1 and CDR2 from the germline V gene are MDHEN and SYDVKM. CDR3 nucleotide sequence: TGTGCCAGCAGTTTACCCCGGGGGGGGACAGGGGGCACCGGGGAGCTGTTTTTT. This encodes CASSLPRGGTGGTGELFF.

This sequence joins TRBV28 and TRBJ1-1; D is undetermined. The CDR3 totals 16 residues. V gave up 6 bases and J gave up 1 base, with 18 bases separating them. Germline CDR1 is MDHEN and CDR2 is SYDVKM. CDR3 sequence reads: CASSPAATNENTEAFF. The CDR3 DNA reads TGTGCCAGCAGCCCCGCTGCGACAAATGAGAACACTGAAGCTTTCTTT.

The V gene is TRBV7-9, the J gene TRBJ2-3; 7 bases are a match to TRBD1. This CDR3 is 16 amino acids long. The ends lost 6 bases at V and 2 bases at J; junction bases unmatched: 11. The V gene's germline CDR1 is SEHNR and CDR2 FQNEAQ (reference sequence). The CDR3 region is CASRPGQEISTDTQYF. The DNA of the CDR3 is TGTGCCAGCAGACCCGGACAGGAGATTTCCACAGATACGCAGTATTTT.

This chain uses TRBV28 with TRBJ1-5, with no clear D. Germline CDR1 is MDHEN and CDR2 is SYDVKM. The V end lost 6 bases, the J end lost 5 bases, and 14 bases lay between the germline ends. The CDR3 totals 14 residues. The CDR3 region has the DNA TGTGCCAGCAGATCGGACGGAGCAGATCAGCCCCAGCATTTT. Protein: CASRSDGADQPQHF.

This clone was seen only once. Germline is not matched at one junction end, which may reflect a read error. The chain couples TRBV14 to TRBJ1-2, with unresolved D. This CDR3 spans 13 amino acids. Germline V lookup: CDR1 SGHDN, CDR2 FVKESK. CDR3 coding DNA: TGTGCCAGCAGTCAAGGGCCTACGTATGGCTACACCTTC. Translated: CASSQGPTYGYTF.

Notes on this clone: The junction and the germline gene differ at one end; a read error may be behind it. V usage is TRBV2 and J usage is TRBJ1-5; D not resolved. Germline CDR1 SNHLY, CDR2 FYNNEI. CDR3 size: 13 residues. In nucleotides, the CDR3 is TGTGCCTGCAGGCTTGTAGGAAATCAGCCCCAGCATTTT. Amino acid sequence: CACRLVGNQPQHF.

The chain recombines TRBV27 with TRBJ2-3; D is perhaps TRBD1 or TRBD2 (6 bases each). The germline V and J ends were trimmed by 5 bases and 5 bases, with 14 bases remaining between them. The CDR3 has 14 residues. Germline V gene lookup returns CDR1 MNHEY and CDR2 SMNVEV (reference sequence). The CDR3 protein is CASSPGARGDTQYF. The CDR3 DNA sequence: TGTGCCAGCAGTCCGGGGGCGCGGGGAGATACGCAGTATTTT.

The chain has TRBV7-9 and TRBJ2-4; no definite D call. Trimming took off 5 bases at V and 6 bases at J, with 5 bases between the two ends. The CDR3 is made up of 11 amino acids. Per germline, CDR1 SEHNR and CDR2 FQNEAQ (reference sequence). The CDR3: CASSLINIQYF. CDR3 bases: TGTGCCAGCAGCCTCATAAACATTCAGTACTTC. Supplemented by reference TRBV7-9 and TRBJ2-4, the full variable domain reads DTGVSQNPRHKITKRGQNVTFRCDPISEHNRLYWYRQTLGQGPEFLTYFQNEAQLEKSRLLSDRFSAERPKGSFSTLEIQRTEQGDSAMYLCASSLINIQYFGAGTRLSVL.

The chain employs TRBV5-1 and TRBJ2-7, with 9 bases fitting TRBD1. The CDR3 length is 15 residues. Germline-derived CDR1 and CDR2 are SGHRS and YFSETQ. Losses at the gene ends were 4 bases for V and 5 bases for J; bases not matched to a gene: 10. The CDR3 region is CASSRGTGQGDEQYF. DNA for the CDR3: TGCGCCAGCAGCCGGGGCACGGGACAGGGAGACGAGCAGTACTTC.

The rearrangement joins TRBV7-8 to TRBJ1-1; 7 bases are shared with TRBD1. Trimming removed 2 bases from V and 5 bases from J; junction bases left unmatched: 2. This CDR3 contains 13 residues. Germline V CDR1 and CDR2: SGHVS, FQNEAQ. CDR3 sequence: CASSLYRGTEAFF. The DNA of the CDR3 is TGTGCCAGCAGCTTATACAGGGGAACTGAAGCTTTCTTT. The whole variable domain, filled in from reference TRBV7-8 and TRBJ1-1, reads GAGVSQSPRYKVAKRGQDVALRCDPISGHVSLFWYQQALGQGPEFLTYFQNEAQLDKSGLPSDRFFAERPEGSVSTLKIQRTQQEDSAVYLCASSLYRGTEAFFGQGTRLTVV.

The chain employs TRBV10-2 and TRBJ2-1, with D possibly TRBD2 on 5 matching bases. This CDR3 comprises 19 residues. Deletions cut 3 bases from V and 3 bases from J, with 24 bases between. Germline CDR1 reads WSHSY; CDR2 reads SAAADI. CDR3 nucleotides: TGCGCCAGCAGTGATGGCCCCAGCGGAGCTGAGGCGTACTACAATGAGCAGTTCTTC. Translation gives CASSDGPSGAEAYYNEQFF.